The 9 T cell receptor beta chains below all came from one sample that was sequenced in a study of human T cells and chemical hapten exposure. The time point denotes: pre-sensitization, week 0. The treatment denotes: therapeutic diphenylcyclopropenone sensitization with weekly scalp DPC. TCRdb recomputed calls from the RACE reads with MiXCR, one row per CDR3 protein. The sample consists of around 300,000 distinct CDR3 sequences, roughly 8% of them appearing once. Sample: whole blood, taken in connection with sensitization to the hapten diphenylcyclopropenone (DPC). The receptor set was obtained from a man between 18 and 35 years old with alopecia areata. Some clones in this sample may be carry-over from other donors' samples.

The gene calls are TRBV7-2 and TRBJ2-7, with unresolved D. Germline V CDR1 and CDR2: SGHTA, FQGNSA. This CDR3 has 14 residues. V was cut by 3 bases and J by 5 bases, with 14 bases left in between. Here the CDR3 reads CASSLRQVPHEQYF. In DNA form, the CDR3 reads TGTGCCAGCAGCTTGAGACAAGTCCCCCACGAGCAGTACTTC.

This chain connects TRBV28 to TRBJ2-7; tentatively, D is TRBD2 (5 bases). The length of the CDR3 is 15 residues. V was clipped by 3 bases and J by 1 base, with 13 bases between them. Per germline, CDR1 MDHEN and CDR2 SYDVKM. In DNA, the CDR3 is TGTGCCAGCAGTTTCCGGGGTTCCGCATCCTACGAGCAGTACTTC. Its translation: CASSFRGSASYEQYF.

This clonotype was detected many times. The chain combines TRBV5-4 with TRBJ2-3; D is possibly TRBD2 (7 bases). Trimming removed 0 bases at V and 0 bases at J, with 11 bases between. Germline V gives CDR1 SGHNT, CDR2 YYREEE (reference sequence). The CDR3 has 16 residues. DNA for the CDR3: TGTGCCAGCAGCTTGGGCGGGGGCACTAGCACAGATACGCAGTATTTT. Amino acid sequence: CASSLGGGTSTDTQYF.

There are a few counts of this clonotype. The chain joins TRBV7-9 to TRBJ2-1, with 8 bases aligning to TRBD1. This CDR3 has 15 residues. The germline CDR1 and CDR2 sequences are SEHNR and FQNEAQ (reference sequence). V lost 7 bases, J lost 5 bases, and 10 bases stayed unmatched. The CDR3 region is CASTIKDRANNEQFF. Here the CDR3 DNA reads TGTGCCAGCACCATAAAGGACAGGGCCAACAATGAGCAGTTCTTC.

The rearrangement joins TRBV20-1 to TRBJ1-1; weak D call: TRBD1 (6 bases). The CDR3 runs 14 residues. Trimming shortened V by 3 bases and J by 2 bases, and 13 bases separated the two germline ends. Germline V gene data show CDR1 as DFQATT and CDR2 as SNEGSKA (reference sequence). CDR3 protein: CSASTGRSNTEAFF. The CDR3 nucleotides read TGCAGTGCTAGTACAGGGAGGAGCAACACTGAAGCTTTCTTT.

This clonotype turned up a few times. The chain is built from TRBV9 and TRBJ2-7; 7 bases line up with TRBD1. V was pared by 4 bases and J by 3 bases, with 7 bases of the junction left unmatched. CDR3 length: 14 amino acids. From germline, CDR1 is SGDLS and CDR2 YYNGEE. The CDR3 region has the DNA TGTGCCAGCAGCACTTTCCGGGACAGCTACGAGCAGTACTTC. Amino acids: CASSTFRDSYEQYF.

The sample holds many counts of this clonotype. The chain recombines TRBV29-1 with TRBJ2-6; unclear D gene. Germline V gene data show CDR1 as SQVTM and CDR2 as ANQGSEA. The CDR3 contains 14 residues. V dropped 3 bases and J dropped 0 bases, with 6 bases sitting between them. DNA for the CDR3: TGCAGCGTTGAGGAGAACTCTGGGGCCAACGTCCTGACTTTC. Translation gives CSVEENSGANVLTF.

The rearrangement joins TRBV20-1 to TRBJ1-4; D gene uncertain. This CDR3 has 15 amino acids. V was shortened by 2 bases and J by 3 bases, with 13 bases between the two germline ends. Per the germline V gene, CDR1 is DFQATT and CDR2 is SNEGSKA (reference sequence). CDR3 coding DNA: TGCAGTGCTAGAACATACACCAGACCTAATGAAAAACTGTTTTTT. It is translated as CSARTYTRPNEKLFF.

V is TRBV2 and J is TRBJ2-2, with 9 bases aligning to TRBD1. Germline V gene lookup returns CDR1 SNHLY and CDR2 FYNNEI. The trim removed 6 bases at V and 3 bases at J, leaving 5 bases unmatched. The CDR3 is 15 residues long. CDR3 DNA: TGTGCCAGCAGAACAGGGGGCCTTGACACCGGGGAGCTGTTTTTT. Translation: CASRTGGLDTGELFF.